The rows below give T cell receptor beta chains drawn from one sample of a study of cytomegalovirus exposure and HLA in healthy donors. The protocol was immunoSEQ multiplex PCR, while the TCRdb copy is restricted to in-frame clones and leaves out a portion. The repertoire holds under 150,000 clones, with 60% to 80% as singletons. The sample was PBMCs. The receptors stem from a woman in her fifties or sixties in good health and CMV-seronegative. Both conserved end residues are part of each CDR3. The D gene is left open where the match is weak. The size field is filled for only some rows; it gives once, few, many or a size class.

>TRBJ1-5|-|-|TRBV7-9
CSSSLGPIGGSGQPQHF
TGTTCCAGCAGCTTAGGCCCTATCGGAGGGTCGGGTCAGCCCCAGCATTTT
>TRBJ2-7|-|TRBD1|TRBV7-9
CASSLGQQNYEQYF
TGTGCCAGCAGCTTGGGACAGCAGAACTACGAGCAGTACTTC
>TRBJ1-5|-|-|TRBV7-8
CASSLGSGLLNQPQHF
TGTGCCAGCAGCTTAGGATCAGGGCTTCTTAATCAGCCCCAGCATTTT
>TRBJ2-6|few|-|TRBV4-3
CASSPSTGPGANVLTF
TGCGCCAGCAGCCCATCAACAGGTCCCGGGGCCAACGTCCTGACTTTC
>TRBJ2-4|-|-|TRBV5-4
CASSYGERDIQYF
TGTGCCAGCAGCTATGGAGAGAGGGACATTCAGTACTTC
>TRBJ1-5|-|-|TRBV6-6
CATMLTRDQPQHF
TGTGCCACCATGCTGACCAGGGATCAGCCCCAGCATTTT
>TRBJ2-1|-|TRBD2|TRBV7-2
CASSLVKTSGGNEQFF
TGTGCCAGCAGCTTAGTTAAGACTAGCGGGGGTAATGAGCAGTTCTTC
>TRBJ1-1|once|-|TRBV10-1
CASRASLGGNTEAFF
TGCGCCAGCAGGGCCAGTTTAGGGGGGAACACTGAAGCTTTCTTT
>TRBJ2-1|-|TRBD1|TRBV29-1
CSVEPRDRQNEQFF
TGCAGCGTTGAACCCCGGGACAGGCAGAATGAGCAGTTCTTC
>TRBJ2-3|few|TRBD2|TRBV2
CASSDWTSSADTQYF
TGTGCCAGCAGTGATTGGACTAGCTCCGCAGATACGCAGTATTTT
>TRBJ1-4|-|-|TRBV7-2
CASSLDPSGEKLFF
TGTGCCAGCAGCTTAGATCCGTCAGGGGAAAAACTGTTTTTT
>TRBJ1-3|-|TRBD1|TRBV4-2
CASSPDREVDTIYF
TGTGCCAGCAGCCCGGACAGGGAGGTTGACACCATATATTTT
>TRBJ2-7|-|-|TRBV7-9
CASSLARASVEEQYF
TGTGCCAGCAGCTTAGCGCGGGCAAGTGTGGAGGAGCAGTACTTC
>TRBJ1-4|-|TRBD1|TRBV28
CASSTTGTGVEKLFF
TGTGCCAGCAGTACCACCGGGACAGGGGTTGAAAAACTGTTTTTT
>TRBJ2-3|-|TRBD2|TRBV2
CASKGTSADTQYF
TGTGCCAGCAAGGGGACTAGCGCAGATACGCAGTATTTT
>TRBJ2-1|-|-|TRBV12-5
CASAPGSKVHEQFF
TGTGCTAGTGCCCCGGGATCAAAGGTCCATGAGCAGTTCTTC
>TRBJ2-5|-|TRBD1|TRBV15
CATSRNRGPETQYF
TGTGCCACCAGCAGAAACAGGGGACCTGAGACCCAGTACTTC
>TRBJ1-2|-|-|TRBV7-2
CASSLAPTTRGYTF
TGTGCCAGCAGCTTAGCCCCGACTACACGCGGCTACACCTTC
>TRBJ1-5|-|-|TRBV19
CASSTLAGSDQPQHF
TGTGCCAGTAGTACCCTTGCCGGGTCGGATCAGCCCCAGCATTTT
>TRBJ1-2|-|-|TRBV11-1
CASSSIGANYGYTF
TGTGCCAGCAGCTCAATCGGAGCTAACTATGGCTACACCTTC
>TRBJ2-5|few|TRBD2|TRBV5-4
CASSLLAGGKETQYF
TGTGCCAGCAGCCTACTAGCGGGGGGGAAAGAGACCCAGTACTTC
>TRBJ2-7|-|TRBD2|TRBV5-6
CASSLYSGLATFEQYF
TGTGCCAGCAGCCTATACTCGGGACTAGCGACCTTCGAGCAGTACTTC
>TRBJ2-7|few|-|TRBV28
CASSLLEDSLNEQYF
TGTGCCAGCAGTTTATTGGAGGACAGTTTGAACGAGCAGTACTTC
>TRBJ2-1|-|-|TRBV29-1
CSVGVWGLPDEQFF
TGCAGCGTTGGGGTATGGGGCTTACCCGATGAGCAGTTCTTC
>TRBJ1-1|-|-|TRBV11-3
CASSQGRGENTEAFF
TGTGCCAGCAGCCAAGGGCGGGGGGAGAACACTGAAGCTTTCTTT